This T cell receptor beta chain was recovered during a study of regulatory T cells in long-lasting Graves disease. Study context: Newly diagnosed Graves' patients took antithyroid drugs under 3 months.

Described time point: newly diagnosed GD, antithyroid drugs for less than 3 months. PBMC RNA served as the TCR library source. The germline V gene encodes CDR1 SGHDT and CDR2 YYEEEE. This CDR3 is 14 amino acids long. Trimming removed 2 bases at V and 4 bases at J, with 12 bases between. Assembly of TCR beta libraries relied on iRepertoire HTBI primers together with Arm-PCR of CDR3 regions. MiXCR, run by TCRdb on the multiplex PCR reads, gives a single entry per CDR3 protein. The sample lists fewer than 350,000 distinct CDR3 sequences, 18% occurring once. This clonotype was recorded many times. The sample here was peripheral blood mononuclear cells (PBMCs), taken at new diagnosis, from a patient treated with antithyroid drugs. The sequence derives from a female donor with Graves disease. The chain links TRBV5-6 to TRBJ1-2; no definite D call. The CDR3 region is CASSLGQRSYGYTF. The CDR3 coding sequence is TGTGCCAGCAGCTTAGGTCAGAGGAGCTATGGCTACACCTTC.